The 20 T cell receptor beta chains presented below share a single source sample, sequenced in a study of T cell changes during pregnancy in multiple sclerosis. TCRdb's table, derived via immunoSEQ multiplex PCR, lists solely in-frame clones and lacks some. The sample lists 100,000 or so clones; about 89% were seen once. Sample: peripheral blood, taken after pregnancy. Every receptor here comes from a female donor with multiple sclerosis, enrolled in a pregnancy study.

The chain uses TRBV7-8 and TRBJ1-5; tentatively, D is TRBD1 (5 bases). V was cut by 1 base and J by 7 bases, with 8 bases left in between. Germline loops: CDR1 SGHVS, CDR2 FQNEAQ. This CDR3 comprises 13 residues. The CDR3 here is CASSLDWGQPQHF. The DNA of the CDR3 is TGTGCCAGCAGCTTAGATTGGGGCCAGCCCCAGCATTTT.

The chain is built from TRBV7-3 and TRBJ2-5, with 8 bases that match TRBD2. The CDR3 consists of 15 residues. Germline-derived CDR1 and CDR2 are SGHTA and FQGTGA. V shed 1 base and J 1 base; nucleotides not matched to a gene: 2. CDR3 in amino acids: CASSLSGGRQETQYF. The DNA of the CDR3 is TGTGCCAGCAGCTTAAGCGGGGGGCGCCAAGAGACCCAGTACTTC.

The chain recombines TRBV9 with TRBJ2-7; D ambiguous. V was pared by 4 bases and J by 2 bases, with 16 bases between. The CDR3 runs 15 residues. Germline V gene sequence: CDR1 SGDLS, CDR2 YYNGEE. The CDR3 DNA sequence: TGTGCCAGCAGCCCAGGCCACCTACCACCCTACGAGCAGTACTTC. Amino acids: CASSPGHLPPYEQYF.

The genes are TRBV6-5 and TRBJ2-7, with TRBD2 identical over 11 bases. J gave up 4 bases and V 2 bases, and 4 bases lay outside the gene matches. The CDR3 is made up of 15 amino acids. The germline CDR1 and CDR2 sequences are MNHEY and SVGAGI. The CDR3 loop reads CASSYLGTSGYEQYF. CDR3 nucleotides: TGTGCCAGCAGTTACCTCGGGACTAGCGGATACGAGCAGTACTTC.

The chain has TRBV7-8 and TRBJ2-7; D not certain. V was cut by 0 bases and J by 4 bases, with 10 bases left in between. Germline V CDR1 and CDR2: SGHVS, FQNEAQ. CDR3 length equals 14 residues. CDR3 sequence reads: CASSLASPGYEQYF. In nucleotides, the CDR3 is TGTGCCAGCAGCTTAGCGTCTCCAGGTTACGAGCAGTACTTC.

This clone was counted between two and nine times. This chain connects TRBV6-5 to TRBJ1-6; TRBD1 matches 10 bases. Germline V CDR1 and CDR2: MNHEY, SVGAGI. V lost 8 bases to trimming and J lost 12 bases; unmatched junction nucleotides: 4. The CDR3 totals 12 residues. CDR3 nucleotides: TGTGCCAGCTTCGGGACAGGGGAACCCCTCCACTTT. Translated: CASFGTGEPLHF.

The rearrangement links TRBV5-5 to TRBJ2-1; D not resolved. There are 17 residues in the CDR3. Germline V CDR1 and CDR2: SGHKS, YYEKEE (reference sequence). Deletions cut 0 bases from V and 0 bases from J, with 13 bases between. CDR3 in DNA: TGTGCCAGCAGCTTGGACCCTCCGGGTAGCTCCTACAATGAGCAGTTCTTC. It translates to CASSLDPPGSSYNEQFF.

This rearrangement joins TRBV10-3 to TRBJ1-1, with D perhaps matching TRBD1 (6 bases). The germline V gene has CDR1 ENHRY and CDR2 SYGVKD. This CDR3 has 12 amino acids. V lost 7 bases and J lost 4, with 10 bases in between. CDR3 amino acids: CAITSQGTEAFF. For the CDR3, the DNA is TGTGCCATCACCTCACAGGGCACTGAAGCTTTCTTT.

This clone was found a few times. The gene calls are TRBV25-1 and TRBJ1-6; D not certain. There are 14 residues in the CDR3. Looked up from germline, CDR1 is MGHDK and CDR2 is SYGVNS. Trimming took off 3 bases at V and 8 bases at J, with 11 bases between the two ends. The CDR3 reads CASSEPGRDSPLHF. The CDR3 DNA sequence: TGTGCCAGCAGTGAGCCCGGGAGAGATTCACCCCTCCACTTT.

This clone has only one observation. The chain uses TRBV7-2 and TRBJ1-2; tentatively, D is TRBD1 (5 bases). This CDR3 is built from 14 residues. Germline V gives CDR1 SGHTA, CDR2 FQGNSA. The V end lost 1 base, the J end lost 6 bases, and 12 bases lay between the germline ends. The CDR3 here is CASSLVGGVDGYTF. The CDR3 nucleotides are TGTGCCAGCAGCTTAGTCGGGGGAGTGGATGGCTACACCTTC.

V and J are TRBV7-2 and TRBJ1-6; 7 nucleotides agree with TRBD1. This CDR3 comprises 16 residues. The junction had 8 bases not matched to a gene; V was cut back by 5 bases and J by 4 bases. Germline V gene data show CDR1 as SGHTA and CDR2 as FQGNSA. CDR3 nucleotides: TGTGCCAGCAGCCTGATCAGGGGGAGATATAATTCACCCCTCCACTTT. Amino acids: CASSLIRGRYNSPLHF.

The CDR3 DNA reads as TGTGCCAGCAGCTCTACCACAGGGCACTATGGCTACACCTTC. Translation: CASSSTTGHYGYTF. The J gene is TRBJ1-2, the V gene TRBV7-9; D is possibly TRBD1 (6 bases). Trimming removed 4 bases from V and 3 bases from J, with 12 bases in between. The length of the CDR3 is 14 residues. From germline, CDR1 is SEHNR and CDR2 FQNEAQ (reference sequence).

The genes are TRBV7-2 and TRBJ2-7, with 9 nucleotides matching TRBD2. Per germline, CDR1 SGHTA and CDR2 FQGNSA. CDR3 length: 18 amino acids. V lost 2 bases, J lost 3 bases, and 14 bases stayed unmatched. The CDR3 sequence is CASSLLALAGDRLYEQYF. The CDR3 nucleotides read TGTGCCAGCAGCTTACTCGCTTTAGCGGGGGATCGGCTCTACGAGCAGTACTTC.

CDR3 sequence (DNA): TGTGCCAGTAGTATAGATTCGGGGGGCGCCTATGGCTACACCTTC. It specifies CASSIDSGGAYGYTF. The V and J genes are TRBV19 and TRBJ1-2; perhaps TRBD1 as D (6 bases). The CDR3 runs to 15 residues. V was clipped by 0 bases and J by 4 bases, with 12 bases between them. The germline gives CDR1 LNHDA, CDR2 SQIVND (reference sequence).

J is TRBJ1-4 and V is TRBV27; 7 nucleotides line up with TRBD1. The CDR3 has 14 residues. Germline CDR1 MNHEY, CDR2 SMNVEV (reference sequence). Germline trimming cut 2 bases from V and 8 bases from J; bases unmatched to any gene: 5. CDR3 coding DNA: TGTGCCAGCAGTTTAAACTGGGACAGAGAAAAACTGTTTTTT. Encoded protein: CASSLNWDREKLFF.

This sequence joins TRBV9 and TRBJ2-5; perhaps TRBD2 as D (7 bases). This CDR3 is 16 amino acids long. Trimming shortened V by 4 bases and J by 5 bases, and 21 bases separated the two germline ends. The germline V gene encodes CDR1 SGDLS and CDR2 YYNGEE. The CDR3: CASSQKGGVSRETQYF. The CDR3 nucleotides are TGTGCCAGCAGCCAAAAGGGGGGGGTTTCAAGGGAGACCCAGTACTTC.

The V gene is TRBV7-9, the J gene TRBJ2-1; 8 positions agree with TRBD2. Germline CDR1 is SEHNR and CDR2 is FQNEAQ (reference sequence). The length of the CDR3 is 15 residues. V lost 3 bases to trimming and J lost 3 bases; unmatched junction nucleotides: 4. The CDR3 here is CASSFMAGGYNEQFF. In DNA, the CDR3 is TGTGCCAGCAGCTTTATGGCGGGGGGCTACAATGAGCAGTTCTTC.

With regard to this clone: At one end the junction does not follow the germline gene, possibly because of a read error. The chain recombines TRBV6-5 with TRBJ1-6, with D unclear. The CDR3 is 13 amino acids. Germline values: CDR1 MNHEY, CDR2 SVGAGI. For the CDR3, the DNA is TGTGCCTGCAGCCCGAGTCCAAATTCACCCCTCCACTTT. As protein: CACSPSPNSPLHF.

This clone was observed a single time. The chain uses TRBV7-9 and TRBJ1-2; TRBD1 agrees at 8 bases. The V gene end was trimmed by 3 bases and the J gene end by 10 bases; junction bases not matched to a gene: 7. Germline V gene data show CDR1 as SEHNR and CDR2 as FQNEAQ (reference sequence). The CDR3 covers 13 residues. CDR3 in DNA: TGTGCCAGCAGCTTCGGACAGGGTCTTATCTACACCTTC. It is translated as CASSFGQGLIYTF.

The CDR3, as DNA: TGTGCCAGCAGTTCCACTAGCGGGGGGGTCGACGAGCAGTACTTC. This translates into CASSSTSGGVDEQYF. The J gene is TRBJ2-7, the V gene TRBV6-6; 13 positions agree with TRBD2. V shed 4 bases, J shed 5 bases, and the junction held 5 bases outside the gene matches. Germline-derived CDR1 and CDR2 are MNHNY and SVGAGI (reference sequence). This CDR3 is 15 amino acids long.